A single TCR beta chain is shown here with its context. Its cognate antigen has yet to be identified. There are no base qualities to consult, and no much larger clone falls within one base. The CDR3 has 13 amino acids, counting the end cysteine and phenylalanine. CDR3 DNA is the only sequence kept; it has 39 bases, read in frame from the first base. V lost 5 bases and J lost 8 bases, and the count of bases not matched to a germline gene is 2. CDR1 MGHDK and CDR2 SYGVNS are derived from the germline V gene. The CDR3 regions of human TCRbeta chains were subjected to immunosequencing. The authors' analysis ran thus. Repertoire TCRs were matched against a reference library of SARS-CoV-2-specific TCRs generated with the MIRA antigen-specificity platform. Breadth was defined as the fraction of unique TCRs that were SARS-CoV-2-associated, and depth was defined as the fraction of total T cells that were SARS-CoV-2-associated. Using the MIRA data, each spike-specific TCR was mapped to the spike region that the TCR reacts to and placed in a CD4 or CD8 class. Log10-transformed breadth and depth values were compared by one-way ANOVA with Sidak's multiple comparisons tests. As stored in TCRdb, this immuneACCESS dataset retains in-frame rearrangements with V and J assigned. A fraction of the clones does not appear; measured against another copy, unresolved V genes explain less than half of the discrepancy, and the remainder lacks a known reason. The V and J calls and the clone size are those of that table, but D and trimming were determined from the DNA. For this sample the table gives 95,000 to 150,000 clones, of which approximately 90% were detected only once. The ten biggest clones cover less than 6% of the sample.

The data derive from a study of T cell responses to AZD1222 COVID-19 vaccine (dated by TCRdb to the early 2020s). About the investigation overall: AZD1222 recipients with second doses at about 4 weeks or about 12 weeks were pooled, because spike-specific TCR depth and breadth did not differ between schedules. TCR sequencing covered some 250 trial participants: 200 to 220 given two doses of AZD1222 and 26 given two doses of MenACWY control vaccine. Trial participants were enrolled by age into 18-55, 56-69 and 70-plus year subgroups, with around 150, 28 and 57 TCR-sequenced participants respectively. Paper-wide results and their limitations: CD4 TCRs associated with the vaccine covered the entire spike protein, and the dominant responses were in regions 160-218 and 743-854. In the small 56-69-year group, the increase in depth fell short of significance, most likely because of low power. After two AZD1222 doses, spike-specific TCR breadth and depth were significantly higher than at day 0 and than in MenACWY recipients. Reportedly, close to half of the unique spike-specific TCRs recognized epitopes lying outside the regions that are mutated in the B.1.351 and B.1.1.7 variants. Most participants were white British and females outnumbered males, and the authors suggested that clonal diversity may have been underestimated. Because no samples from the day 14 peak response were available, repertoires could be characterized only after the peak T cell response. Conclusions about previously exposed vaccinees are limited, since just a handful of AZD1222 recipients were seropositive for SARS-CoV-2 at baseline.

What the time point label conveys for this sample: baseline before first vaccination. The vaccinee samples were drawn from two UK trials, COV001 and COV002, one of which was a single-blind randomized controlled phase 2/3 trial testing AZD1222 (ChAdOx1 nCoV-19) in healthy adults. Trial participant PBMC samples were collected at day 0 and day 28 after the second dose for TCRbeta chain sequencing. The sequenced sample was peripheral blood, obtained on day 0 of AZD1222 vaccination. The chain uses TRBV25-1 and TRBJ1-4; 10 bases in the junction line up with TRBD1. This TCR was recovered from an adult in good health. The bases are TGTGCCAGCAGTAGGGGACAGGGGGAAAAACTGTTTTTT. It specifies CASSRGQGEKLFF.